This T cell receptor (beta chain) was identified in a study of control samples from healthy donors and cancer patients. From germline, CDR1 is SGDLS and CDR2 YYNGEE. The CDR3 has 15 residues. The junction had 4 bases not matched to a gene; V was cut back by 4 bases and J by 8 bases. This clone was seen more than once but under ten times. The data were produced by immunoSEQ multiplex PCR, yet TCRdb's version contains in-frame clones alone and is incomplete. The table lists roughly 28,000 clones, roughly 85% of them singletons. The sequence was obtained from a man aged 60-69 years with head and neck cancer. The sequenced sample was PBMCs. This chain uses TRBV9 with TRBJ2-2; 14 bases fit TRBD2. This CDR3 reads CASSTGLAGAGELFF. The DNA of the CDR3 is TGTGCCAGCAGCACGGGACTAGCGGGAGCGGGGGAGCTGTTTTTT.